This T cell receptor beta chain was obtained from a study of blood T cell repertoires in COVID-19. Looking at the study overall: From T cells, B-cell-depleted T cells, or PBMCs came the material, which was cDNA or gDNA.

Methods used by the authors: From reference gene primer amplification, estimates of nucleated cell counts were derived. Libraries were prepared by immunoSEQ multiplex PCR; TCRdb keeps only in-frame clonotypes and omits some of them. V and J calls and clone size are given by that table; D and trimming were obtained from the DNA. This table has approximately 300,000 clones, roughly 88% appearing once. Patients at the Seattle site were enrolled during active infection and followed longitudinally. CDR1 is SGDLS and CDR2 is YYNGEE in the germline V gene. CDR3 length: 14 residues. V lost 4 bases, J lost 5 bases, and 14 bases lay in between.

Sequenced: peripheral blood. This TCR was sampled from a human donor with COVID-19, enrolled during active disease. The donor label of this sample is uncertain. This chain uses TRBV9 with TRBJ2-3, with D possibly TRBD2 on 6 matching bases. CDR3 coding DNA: TGTGCCAGCAGCCTTAAGGTGCGGGAAGATACGCAGTATTTT. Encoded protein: CASSLKVREDTQYF. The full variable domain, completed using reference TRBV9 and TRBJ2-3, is DSGVTQTPKHLITATGQRVTLRCSPRSGDLSVYWYQQSLDQGLQFLIQYYNGEERAKGNILERFSAQQFPDLHSELNLSSLELGDSALYFCASSLKVREDTQYFGPGTRLTVL.